This record concerns one T cell receptor (beta chain) sequence. Its matching antigen is unknown. This entry belongs to a study of long-term antiretroviral therapy in people with HIV. Study findings and constraints: In the period from 2004 to 2017, blood was collected, possibly under older ART regimens. Comparison with controls showed narrower CDR3 length ranges in HIV repertoires.

V was cut by 0 bases and J by 2 bases, with 14 bases left in between. Germline loops: CDR1 ENHRY, CDR2 SYGVKD. CDR3 length: 17 residues. Assay version v3.0 of immunoSEQ was used, and it was run at survey level. The repertoire was sequenced with immunoSEQ multiplex PCR; TCRdb's copy has only in-frame clones and lacks some. This repertoire shows roughly 15,000 clones, approximately 80% found once; its top ten account for about 13%. The sample in question was unsorted PBMCs, obtained more than 3.1 years after starting antiretroviral therapy. The chain combines TRBV10-3 with TRBJ2-1, with D maybe TRBD2 (5 bases). The receptor's source is a woman in her 40s with HIV. The CDR3 nucleotides are TGTGCCATCAGTGAGTCGACCGCTATGACTACCTACAATGAGCAGTTCTTC. Protein sequence: CAISESTAMTTYNEQFF.